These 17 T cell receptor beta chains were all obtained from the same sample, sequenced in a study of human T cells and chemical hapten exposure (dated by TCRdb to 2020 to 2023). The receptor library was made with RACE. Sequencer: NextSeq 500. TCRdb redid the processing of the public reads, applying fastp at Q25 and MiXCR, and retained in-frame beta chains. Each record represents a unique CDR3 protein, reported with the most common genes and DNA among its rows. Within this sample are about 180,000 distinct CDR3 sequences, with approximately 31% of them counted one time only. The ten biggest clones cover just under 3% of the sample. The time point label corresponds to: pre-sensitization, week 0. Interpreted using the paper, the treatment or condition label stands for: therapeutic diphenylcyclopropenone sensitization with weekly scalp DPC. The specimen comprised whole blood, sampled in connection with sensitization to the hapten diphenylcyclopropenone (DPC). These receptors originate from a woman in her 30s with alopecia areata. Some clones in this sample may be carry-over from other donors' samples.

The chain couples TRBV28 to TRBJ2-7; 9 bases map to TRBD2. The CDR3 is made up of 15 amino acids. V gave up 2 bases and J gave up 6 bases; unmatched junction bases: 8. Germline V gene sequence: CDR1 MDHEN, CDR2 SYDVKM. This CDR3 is CASSLSSGSRREQYF. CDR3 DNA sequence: TGTGCCAGCAGTTTAAGTAGCGGGAGTCGGCGCGAGCAGTACTTC.

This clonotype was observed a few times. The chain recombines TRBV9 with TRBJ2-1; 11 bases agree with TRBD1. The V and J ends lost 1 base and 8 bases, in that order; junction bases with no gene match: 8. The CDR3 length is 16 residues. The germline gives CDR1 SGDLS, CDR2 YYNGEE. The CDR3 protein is CASSVSGTGGRDEQFF. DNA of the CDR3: TGTGCCAGCAGCGTATCCGGGACAGGGGGTAGGGATGAGCAGTTCTTC.

The CDR3 sequence is CASTFRSSFFTDTQYF. In DNA, the CDR3 is TGTGCCAGCACCTTCCGATCGTCCTTTTTCACAGATACGCAGTATTTT. The chain combines TRBV7-2 with TRBJ2-3; no reliable D call. CDR1 and CDR2 from the germline V gene are SGHTA and FQGNSA. The ends were cut back, 7 bases at V and 2 bases at J, with 19 bases in the middle. The CDR3 spans 16 residues.

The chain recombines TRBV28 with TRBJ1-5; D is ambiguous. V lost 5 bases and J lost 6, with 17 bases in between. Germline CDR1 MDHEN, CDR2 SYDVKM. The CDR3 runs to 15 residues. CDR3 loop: CASSVHPISGQPQHF. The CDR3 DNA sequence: TGTGCCAGCAGTGTACATCCAATCTCGGGTCAGCCCCAGCATTTT. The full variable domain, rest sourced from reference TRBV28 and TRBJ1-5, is DVKVTQSSRYLVKRTGEKVFLECVQDMDHENMFWYRQDPGLGLRLIYFSYDVKMKEKGDIPEGYSVSREKKERFSLILESASTNQTSMYLCASSVHPISGQPQHFGDGTRLSIL.

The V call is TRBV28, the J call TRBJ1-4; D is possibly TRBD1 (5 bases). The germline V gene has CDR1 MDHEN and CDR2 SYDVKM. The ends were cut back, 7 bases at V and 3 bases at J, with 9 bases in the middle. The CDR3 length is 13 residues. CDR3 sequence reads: CASNQGANEKLFF. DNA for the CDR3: TGTGCCAGCAATCAGGGTGCTAATGAAAAACTGTTTTTT.

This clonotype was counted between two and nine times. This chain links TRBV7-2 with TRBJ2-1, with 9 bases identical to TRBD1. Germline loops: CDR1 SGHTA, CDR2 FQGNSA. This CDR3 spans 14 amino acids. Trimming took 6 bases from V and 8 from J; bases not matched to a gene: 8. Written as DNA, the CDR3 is TGTGCCAGCAGGTTGGGGGACAGGGTCGATGAGCAGTTCTTC. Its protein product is CASRLGDRVDEQFF.

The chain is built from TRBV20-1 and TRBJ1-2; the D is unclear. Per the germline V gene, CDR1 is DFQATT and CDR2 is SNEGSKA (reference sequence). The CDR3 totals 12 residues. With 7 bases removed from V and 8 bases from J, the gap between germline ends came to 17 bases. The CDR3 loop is CSVTVLADGYTF. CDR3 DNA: TGCAGTGTTACAGTCCTCGCGGACGGCTACACCTTC.

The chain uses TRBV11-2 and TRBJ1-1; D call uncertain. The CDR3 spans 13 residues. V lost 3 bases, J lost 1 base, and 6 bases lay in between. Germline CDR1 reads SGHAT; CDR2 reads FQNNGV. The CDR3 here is CASSLVANTEAFF. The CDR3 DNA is TGTGCCAGCAGCTTGGTTGCGAACACTGAAGCTTTCTTT.

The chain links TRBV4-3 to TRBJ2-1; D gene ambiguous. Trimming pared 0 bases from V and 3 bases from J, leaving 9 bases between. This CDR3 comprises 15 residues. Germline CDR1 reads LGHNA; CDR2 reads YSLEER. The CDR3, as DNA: TGCGCCAGCAGCCAAGATTACAGAGGCTACAATGAGCAGTTCTTC. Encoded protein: CASSQDYRGYNEQFF.

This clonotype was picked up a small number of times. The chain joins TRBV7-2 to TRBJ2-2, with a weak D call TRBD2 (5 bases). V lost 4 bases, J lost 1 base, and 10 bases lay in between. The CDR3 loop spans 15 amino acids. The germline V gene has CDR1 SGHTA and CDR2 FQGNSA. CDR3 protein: CASSSLGRNTGELFF. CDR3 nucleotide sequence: TGTGCCAGCAGCTCACTAGGACGGAACACCGGGGAGCTGTTTTTT.

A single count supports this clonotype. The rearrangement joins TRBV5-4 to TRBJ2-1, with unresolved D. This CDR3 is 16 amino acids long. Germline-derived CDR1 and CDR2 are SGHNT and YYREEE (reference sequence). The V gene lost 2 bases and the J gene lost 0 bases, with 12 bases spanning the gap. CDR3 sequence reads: CASSFDRSSSYNEQFF. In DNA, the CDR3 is TGTGCCAGCAGCTTCGATCGGTCGAGCTCCTACAATGAGCAGTTCTTC.

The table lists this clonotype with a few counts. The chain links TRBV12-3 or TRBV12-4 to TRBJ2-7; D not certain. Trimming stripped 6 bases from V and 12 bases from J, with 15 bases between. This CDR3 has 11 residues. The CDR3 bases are TGTGCCAGCAGCTCCGGCCCTGGCCGGTACTTC. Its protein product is CASSSGPGRYF.

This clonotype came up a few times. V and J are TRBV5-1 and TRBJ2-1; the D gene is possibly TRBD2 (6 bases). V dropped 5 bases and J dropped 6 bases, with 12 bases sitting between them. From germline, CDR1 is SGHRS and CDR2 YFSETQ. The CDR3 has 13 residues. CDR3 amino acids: CASSSGVVNEQFF. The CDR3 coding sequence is TGCGCCAGCAGTTCGGGGGTTGTCAATGAGCAGTTCTTC.

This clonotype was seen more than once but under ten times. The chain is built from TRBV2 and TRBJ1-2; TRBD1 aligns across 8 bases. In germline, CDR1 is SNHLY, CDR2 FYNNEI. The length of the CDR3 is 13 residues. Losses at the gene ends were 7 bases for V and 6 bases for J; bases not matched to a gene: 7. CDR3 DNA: TGTGCCAGCACCCTGGACAGGGCCGATGGCTACACCTTC. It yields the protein CASTLDRADGYTF.

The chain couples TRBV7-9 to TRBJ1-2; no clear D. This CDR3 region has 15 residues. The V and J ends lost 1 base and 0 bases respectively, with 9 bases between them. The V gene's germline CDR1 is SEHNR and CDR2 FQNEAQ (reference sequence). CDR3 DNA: TGTGCCAGCAGCTTAGGCGGAGCTGCTAACTATGGCTACACCTTC. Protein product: CASSLGGAANYGYTF.

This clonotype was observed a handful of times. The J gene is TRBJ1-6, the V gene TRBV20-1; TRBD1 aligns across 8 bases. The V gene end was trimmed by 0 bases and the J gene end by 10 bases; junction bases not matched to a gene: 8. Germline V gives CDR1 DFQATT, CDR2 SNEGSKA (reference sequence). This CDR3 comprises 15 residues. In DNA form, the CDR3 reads TGCAGTGCTAGAGACCAGACAGGGGAGCGGTCACCCCTCCACTTT. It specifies CSARDQTGERSPLHF.

This CDR3 is CAISESVRPLEAFF. The CDR3 nucleotides read TGTGCCATCAGTGAGTCTGTAAGGCCTCTTGAAGCTTTCTTT. This chain joins TRBV10-3 and TRBJ1-1; D gene unclear. The V end lost 0 bases, the J end lost 7 bases, and 12 bases lay between the germline ends. CDR1 and CDR2 (germline): ENHRY, SYGVKD. This CDR3 region has 14 residues.